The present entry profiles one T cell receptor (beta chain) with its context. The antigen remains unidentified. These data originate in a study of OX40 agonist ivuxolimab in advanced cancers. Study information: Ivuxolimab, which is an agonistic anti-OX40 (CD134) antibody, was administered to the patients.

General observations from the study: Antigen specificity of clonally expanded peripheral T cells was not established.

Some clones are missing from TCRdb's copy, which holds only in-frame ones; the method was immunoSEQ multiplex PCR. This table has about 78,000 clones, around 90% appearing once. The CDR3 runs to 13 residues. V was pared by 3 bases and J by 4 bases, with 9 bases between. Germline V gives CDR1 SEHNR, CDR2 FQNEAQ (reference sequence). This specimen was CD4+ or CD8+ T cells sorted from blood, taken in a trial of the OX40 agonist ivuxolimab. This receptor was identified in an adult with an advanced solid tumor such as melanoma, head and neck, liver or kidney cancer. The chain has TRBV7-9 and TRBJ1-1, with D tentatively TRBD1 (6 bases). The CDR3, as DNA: TGTGCCAGCAGCTTCTCGGGGGCCACTGAAGCTTTCTTT. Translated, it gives CASSFSGATEAFF.